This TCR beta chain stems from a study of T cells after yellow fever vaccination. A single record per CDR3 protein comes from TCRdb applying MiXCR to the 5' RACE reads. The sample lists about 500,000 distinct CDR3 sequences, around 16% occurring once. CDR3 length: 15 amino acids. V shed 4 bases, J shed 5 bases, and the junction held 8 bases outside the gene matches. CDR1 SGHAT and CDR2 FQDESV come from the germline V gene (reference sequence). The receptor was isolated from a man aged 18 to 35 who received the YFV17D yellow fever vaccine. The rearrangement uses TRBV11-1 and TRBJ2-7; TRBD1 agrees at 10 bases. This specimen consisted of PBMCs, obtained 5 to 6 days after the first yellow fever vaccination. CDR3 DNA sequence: TGTGCCAGCAGCTCCACGACAGGGGGCATGAACGAGCAGTACTTC. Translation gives CASSSTTGGMNEQYF.